This T cell receptor beta chain comes out of a study of T cells in localized non-small cell lung cancer. This CDR3 comprises 17 residues. Trimming left V 4 bases short and J 4 bases short, with 22 bases between. CDR1 is SGHRS, CDR2 YFSETQ, per germline. Assay used: immunoSEQ multiplex PCR; TCRdb lists only in-frame clones, some missing. The table lists roughly 36,000 clones, about nine tenths of them singletons. The TCR comes from a man aged 35 to 69 with stage II lung adenocarcinoma. This chain connects TRBV5-1 to TRBJ2-3; D is possibly TRBD2 (5 bases). Here the sequenced sample was PBMCs, taken before any cancer treatment. The CDR3 protein is CASSQRHGVSAADTQYF. In DNA, the CDR3 is TGCGCCAGCAGCCAGCGGCATGGGGTCTCAGCAGCAGATACGCAGTATTTT. Complete variable domain (other parts from reference TRBV5-1 and TRBJ2-3): KAGVTQTPRYLIKTRGQQVTLSCSPISGHRSVSWYQQTPGQGLQFLFEYFSETQRNKGNFPGRFSGRQFSNSRSEMNVSTLELGDSALYLCASSQRHGVSAADTQYFGPGTRLTVL.